Below, one TCR beta chain is given with its context. This receptor's antigen is unknown. Base qualities are missing; no much larger clone stands one base away. Each collaborating institution followed its own protocols to collect whole blood in K2EDTA tubes. For TCRbeta analysis, collaborators shipped samples in one of three forms: frozen whole blood, isolated PBMCs, or DNA extracted from either of those sample types. The source of the sample is a study of blood T cell repertoires in COVID-19 (dated by TCRdb to the early 2020s). About the full investigation: Samples covering the acute and convalescent phases of COVID-19 were provided by collaborators in the United States, Italy and Spain. The material from the prospective study consisted of cDNA or gDNA derived from T cells, B-cell-depleted T cells, or PBMCs. The dataset comprised deeply sampled blood TCRbeta repertoires from subjects exposed to, actively infected with, or recovered from COVID-19. A freely available public database, intended as a resource for researchers studying the immune response to SARS-CoV-2, is where the repertoires were released. Samples came from the ongoing ImmuneRACE study (first 160 participants) plus 1,254 subjects from 6 global collaborators. A de-identified subject ID, COVID-19 status, age in years and sex were almost always included in the sample metadata. Where available, HLA class I and class II types were obtained from metadata supplied by the sample provider rather than from assay-based typing.

The germline V gene (reference sequence) specifies GTSNPN as CDR1 and SVGIG as CDR2. The cysteine opens and the phenylalanine closes a CDR3 of 11 amino acids. Solely the CDR3 DNA is kept, with 33 bases framed from the first base. V is pared back by 1 base and J by 4 bases, with 5 bases lying between the germline termini. TCRbeta CDR3 regions were amplified from genomic DNA using the immunoSEQ Assay, a bias-controlled multiplex PCR. Regarding the original processing steps: Within the assay, amplification of reference gene primers was used to estimate how many nucleated cells each sample contained. Sequence reads were collapsed and filtered to measure the absolute abundance of every unique TCRbeta CDR3 rearrangement. For each sample, productive Simpson clonality was calculated as the square root of Simpson's diversity index across productive rearrangements. TCRdb provides this immuneACCESS table in a form limited to in-frame rearrangements. Some clones are lacking; in checked studies, under half of them reflect an unresolved V gene, and why the rest are absent is not known. V and J calls and clone size come straight from that table; D and trimming were deduced from the DNA. The sample records about 170,000 clones, roughly 84% of which are singletons. The biggest ten clones account for roughly 2.6% of the sample.

The investigation overall reported the following: How much clinical and demographic metadata was included differed by source and by participant, and the metadata was provided uncurated.

This receptor was identified in a human donor with acute or convalescent COVID-19. The donor label of this sample is uncertain. Source material: peripheral blood. The chain is made from TRBV30 and TRBJ2-7; the D gene cannot be named for sure. The nucleotide sequence is TGTGCCTGGAGTGCTCCGTACGAGCAGTACTTC. Translation gives CAWSAPYEQYF.